These 5 T cell receptor beta chains were sequenced from one sample in a study of early T cells in non-severe SARS-CoV-2 infection. TCRdb re-called the 5' RACE reads through MiXCR, storing one row per CDR3 protein. The sample has about 97,000 distinct CDR3 sequences; approximately 11% are singletons. The sample was whole blood, taken at baseline. The receptors shown here come from an adult who was a healthcare worker with PCR-confirmed SARS-CoV-2 infection or an uninfected control (not recorded which).

This clonotype was seen ten or more times. The J gene is TRBJ1-4, the V gene TRBV9; D not resolved. The CDR3 runs 15 residues. Per germline, CDR1 SGDLS and CDR2 YYNGEE. The germline V and J ends were trimmed by 4 bases and 3 bases, with 13 bases remaining between them. CDR3 DNA sequence: TGTGCCAGCAGCCCTACTTCAGCCTCTAATGAAAAACTGTTTTTT. Translating gives CASSPTSASNEKLFF. Combining the CDR3 with reference TRBV9 and TRBJ1-4 gives the whole variable domain DSGVTQTPKHLITATGQRVTLRCSPRSGDLSVYWYQQSLDQGLQFLIQYYNGEERAKGNILERFSAQQFPDLHSELNLSSLELGDSALYFCASSPTSASNEKLFFGSGTQLSVL.

V gene TRBV6-6 combines with J gene TRBJ2-7; 9 bases line up with TRBD2. With V trimmed by 6 bases and J by 6 bases, 3 bases remained unmatched. The CDR3 length is 12 residues. Germline V CDR1 and CDR2: MNHNY, SVGAGI (reference sequence). The CDR3 loop reads CASRGLAGEQYF. CDR3 coding DNA: TGTGCCAGCAGGGGACTAGCAGGCGAGCAGTACTTC.

This clonotype was seen ten or more times. The chain links TRBV10-3 to TRBJ2-1, with 7 bases matching TRBD2. Germline CDR1 reads ENHRY; CDR2 reads SYGVKD. V lost 4 bases, J lost 7 bases, and 7 bases stayed unmatched. This CDR3 has 14 amino acids. This CDR3 is CAISVAREGNEQFF. DNA for the CDR3: TGTGCCATCAGTGTTGCCAGGGAGGGAAATGAGCAGTTCTTC.

This clonotype was detected many times. The V call is TRBV25-1, the J call TRBJ2-7; tentatively, D is TRBD2 (5 bases). The germline gives CDR1 MGHDK, CDR2 SYGVNS. V was cut by 5 bases and J by 3 bases, with 8 bases left in between. This CDR3 has 12 residues. CDR3 DNA sequence: TGTGCCAGCAGTAGAGGGATCTACGAGCAGTACTTC. Translation: CASSRGIYEQYF.

The V and J genes are TRBV29-1 and TRBJ2-7; 7 positions agree with TRBD1. Trimming at V came to 4 bases and at J to 7 bases, leaving 10 bases not matched to a gene. Germline CDR1 SQVTM, CDR2 ANQGSEA. The CDR3 length is 13 residues. DNA for the CDR3: TGCAGCGTTGGACAGGGTCTTTGGCGGGAGCAGTACTTC. Its translation is CSVGQGLWREQYF.